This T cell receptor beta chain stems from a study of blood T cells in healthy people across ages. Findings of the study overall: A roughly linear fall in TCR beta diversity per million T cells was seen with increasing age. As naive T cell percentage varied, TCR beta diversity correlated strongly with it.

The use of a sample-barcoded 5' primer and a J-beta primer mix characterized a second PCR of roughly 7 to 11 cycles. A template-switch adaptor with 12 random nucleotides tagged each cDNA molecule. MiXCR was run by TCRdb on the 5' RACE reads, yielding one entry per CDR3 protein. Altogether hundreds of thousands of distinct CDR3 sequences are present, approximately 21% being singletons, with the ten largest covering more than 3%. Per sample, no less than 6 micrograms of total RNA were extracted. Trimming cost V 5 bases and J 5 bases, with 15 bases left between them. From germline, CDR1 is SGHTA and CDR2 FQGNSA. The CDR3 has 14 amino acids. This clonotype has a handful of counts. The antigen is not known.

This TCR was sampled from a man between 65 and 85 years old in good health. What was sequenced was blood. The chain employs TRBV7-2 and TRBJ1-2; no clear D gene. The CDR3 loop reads CASSPRSQIYGYTF. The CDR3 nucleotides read TGTGCCAGCAGCCCCAGGTCGCAGATTTATGGCTACACCTTC.